This TCR beta chain was sequenced during a study of shared clonotypes between healthy human individuals. Regarding the study as a whole: Sequencing of the sorted subsets was shown by rarefaction to be incomplete despite large depth. Only a few donors were included, so the genetic and exposure-history diversity represented was limited. Relative to memory subsets, naive subsets generally showed larger estimated richness.

Using immunoSEQ multiplex PCR, the repertoire was profiled, and TCRdb retains in-frame clones only, with some absent. The sample shows 2 million to 2.5 million clones, approximately 95% of them seen only once. Trimming shortened V by 0 bases and J by 5 bases, and 15 bases separated the two germline ends. Germline V gene lookup returns CDR1 SGHTS and CDR2 YDEGEE. The CDR3 spans 15 residues. Points on this clone: As yet, its antigen is unknown.

The donors were adults (healthy and HIV-negative) with no recent acute infections or vaccinations. This TCR was recovered from a man aged 18 to 30 in good health. Some clones in this sample may be carry-over from other donors' samples. The gene calls are TRBV5-8 and TRBJ2-7; D may be TRBD1 or TRBD2 (7 bases each). Sequenced material: naive CD4+ T cells from PBMCs. Subset meaning: CD45RA+ positively selected. The CDR3 nucleotides are TGTGCCAGCAGCTTGGGGGGAGGGGGCGAGCACGAGCAGTACTTC. This encodes CASSLGGGGEHEQYF.